The 17 T cell receptor beta chains presented below share a single source sample, sequenced in a study of OX40 agonist ivuxolimab in advanced cancers. TCRdb keeps only in-frame clones here, not all; method: immunoSEQ multiplex PCR. The sample shows approximately 75,000 clones, 75% to 85% of them seen only once. Sequencing used CD4+ or CD8+ T cells sorted from blood, obtained in a trial of the OX40 agonist ivuxolimab. All receptors come from an adult with an advanced solid tumor such as melanoma, head and neck, liver or kidney cancer.

This clone was counted between two and nine times. The chain is built from TRBV19 and TRBJ1-1; 9 positions agree with TRBD1. CDR1 is LNHDA, CDR2 SQIVND, per germline (reference sequence). V dropped 6 bases and J dropped 0; count of bases not matched to a gene: 11. The CDR3 has 17 amino acids. This CDR3 reads CASRSLTGGGMNTEAFF. Written as DNA, the CDR3 is TGTGCCAGTAGGTCCTTAACAGGGGGCGGCATGAACACTGAAGCTTTCTTT.

This clone was detected only once. The chain couples TRBV11-1 to TRBJ1-1, with D unclear. The V and J ends lost 0 bases and 2 bases respectively, with 7 bases between them. The CDR3 spans 14 residues. Germline CDR1 SGHAT, CDR2 FQDESV (reference sequence). CDR3 amino acids: CASSLARGNTEAFF. CDR3 coding DNA: TGTGCCAGCAGCTTAGCTCGGGGTAACACTGAAGCTTTCTTT.

This clone was counted a few times. The chain has TRBV6-6 and TRBJ2-2; TRBD1 is a possible D gene (5 bases). The CDR3 has 14 residues. Between the trimmed V and J ends, which lost 6 bases and 1 base, there was a span of 9 bases. Germline V gives CDR1 MNHNY, CDR2 SVGAGI (reference sequence). The CDR3 DNA sequence: TGTGCCAGCAGCCAGGGATGGAACACCGGGGAGCTGTTTTTT. Amino acids: CASSQGWNTGELFF.

The V and J genes are TRBV11-2 and TRBJ2-7, with a weak D call TRBD2 (7 bases). The CDR3 has 14 amino acids. Germline CDR1 SGHAT, CDR2 FQNNGV. V was clipped by 4 bases and J by 3 bases, with 13 bases between them. The CDR3 coding sequence is TGTGCCAGCAGCTCCGGGGGGCGACACTACGAGCAGTACTTC. Translating it yields CASSSGGRHYEQYF.

This clone has a handful of counts. This chain joins TRBV11-3 and TRBJ2-7; no clear D gene. The length of the CDR3 is 14 residues. Trimming cost V 5 bases and J 0 bases, with 11 bases left between them. Germline V CDR1 and CDR2: SGHNT, YENEEA. The CDR3 coding sequence is TGTGCCAGCAGCCCGCAGACCGGCTCCTACGAGCAGTACTTC. Translated: CASSPQTGSYEQYF. Full variable domain (rest looked up from reference TRBV11-3 and TRBJ2-7): EAGVVQSPRYKIIEKKQPVAFWCNPISGHNTLYWYLQNLGQGPELLIRYENEEAVDDSQLPKDRFSAERLKGVDSTLKIQPAELGDSAVYLCASSPQTGSYEQYFGPGTRLTVT.

As regards this clone: This CDR3 is also generated by other DNA sequences in the sample. This chain links TRBV19 with TRBJ2-7; 11 bases are a match to TRBD2. Germline V gene lookup returns CDR1 LNHDA and CDR2 SQIVND (reference sequence). This CDR3 has 15 residues. Losses at the gene ends were 5 bases for V and 3 bases for J; bases not matched to a gene: 6. This CDR3 is CASSLTSGGRYEQYF. CDR3 nucleotides: TGTGCCAGTAGTCTCACTAGCGGGGGTCGCTACGAGCAGTACTTC.

J is TRBJ1-4 and V is TRBV2; no firm D call. Trimming cost V 4 bases and J 7 bases, with 10 bases left between them. Germline assignment: CDR1 SNHLY and CDR2 FYNNEI. The CDR3 runs 13 residues. The CDR3 loop is CASSAGWGEKLFF. The CDR3 region has the DNA TGTGCCAGCAGTGCTGGGTGGGGTGAAAAACTGTTTTTT.

This clone showed up just once. The chain recombines TRBV7-9 with TRBJ2-1, with 10 bases aligning to TRBD1. Germline V gene sequence: CDR1 SEHNR, CDR2 FQNEAQ (reference sequence). The CDR3 length is 15 residues. Germline trimming cut 5 bases from V and 2 bases from J; bases unmatched to any gene: 3. CDR3 loop: CASSTGTGAYNEQFF. In DNA, the CDR3 is TGTGCCAGCAGCACCGGGACAGGGGCCTACAATGAGCAGTTCTTC.

This chain links TRBV6-6 with TRBJ2-5; D may be TRBD1 (6 bases). Trimming shortened V by 2 bases and J by 1 base, and 11 bases separated the two germline ends. Per the germline V gene, CDR1 is MNHNY and CDR2 is SVGAGI (reference sequence). This CDR3 has 15 amino acids. CDR3 coding DNA: TGTGCCAGCAGTTACCGGAGACAGGCCCAAGAGACCCAGTACTTC. Translated: CASSYRRQAQETQYF.

The rearrangement links TRBV19 to TRBJ2-1; TRBD2 aligns across 11 bases. Germline loops: CDR1 LNHDA, CDR2 SQIVND (reference sequence). The CDR3 consists of 19 residues. The V segment lost 1 base and the J segment 4 bases; nucleotides outside the gene matches: 12. The CDR3 region is CASSIVRPSTSGVYNEQFF. CDR3 DNA sequence: TGTGCCAGTAGTATAGTCCGACCCTCGACTAGCGGGGTTTACAATGAGCAGTTCTTC.

This clone occurred once. CDR3 nucleotide sequence: TGTGCCAGCTCCATGGAGGGGGGCTGGAATCAGCCCCAGCATTTT. Its translation is CASSMEGGWNQPQHF. This chain uses TRBV6-4 with TRBJ1-5; D might be TRBD1 (6 bases). The V end lost 8 bases, the J end lost 4 bases, and 18 bases lay between the germline ends. This CDR3 is built from 15 residues. Germline-derived CDR1 and CDR2 are MRHNA and SNTAGT.

The chain carries TRBV18 and TRBJ1-2; the D gene is possibly TRBD1 (5 bases). CDR3 length: 17 residues. Trimming pared 3 bases from V and 2 bases from J, leaving 19 bases between. CDR1 is KGHSH and CDR2 is LQKENI in the germline V gene. The CDR3 DNA sequence: TGTGCCAGCTCACCCCCCCCTACGACAGTGGGGAACTATGGCTACACCTTC. Translated, it gives CASSPPPTTVGNYGYTF. The variable domain in full, with the rest retrieved from reference TRBV18 and TRBJ1-2, is NAGVMQNPRHLVRRRGQEARLRCSPMKGHSHVYWYRQLPEEGLKFMVYLQKENIIDESGMPKERFSAEFPKEGPSILRIQQVVRGDSAAYFCASSPPPTTVGNYGYTFGSGTRLTVV.

The CDR3 region is CAINPGQGQPQHF. The CDR3 DNA reads TGTGCCATCAACCCGGGACAGGGCCAGCCCCAGCATTTT. The V call is TRBV10-3, the J call TRBJ1-5, with 9 positions matching TRBD1. V gave up 7 bases and J gave up 7 bases; unmatched junction bases: 5. The CDR3 is 13 amino acids. Germline V gives CDR1 ENHRY, CDR2 SYGVKD.

This chain connects TRBV27 to TRBJ1-1; 8 nucleotides agree with TRBD1. With 3 bases clipped from V and 3 bases from J, the junction kept 9 bases outside the gene matches. CDR1 is MNHEY, CDR2 SMNVEV, per germline (reference sequence). This CDR3 has 16 amino acids. The CDR3 sequence is CASSFLRGQGYTEAFF. The CDR3, as DNA: TGTGCCAGCAGTTTTTTGAGAGGACAGGGCTACACTGAAGCTTTCTTT.

This clone is a singleton in its sample. The chain joins TRBV6-6 to TRBJ2-1, with TRBD2 as a possible D gene (7 bases). Germline CDR1 and CDR2: MNHNY and SVGAGI (reference sequence). V was cut by 6 bases and J by 8 bases, with 20 bases left in between. The CDR3 consists of 15 residues. Written as DNA, the CDR3 is TGTGCCAGCAGAGCGGGTGAGGCGGGGGCCCATGAGCAGTTCTTC. It encodes CASRAGEAGAHEQFF.

J is TRBJ2-1 and V is TRBV2, with 10 nucleotides matching TRBD2. The CDR3 is made up of 15 amino acids. The trim removed 8 bases at V and 6 bases at J, leaving 10 bases unmatched. Germline V gene sequence: CDR1 SNHLY, CDR2 FYNNEI. The CDR3 DNA is TGTGCCAGCCTTGCTGAACTAGCGGGACCCAATGAGCAGTTCTTC. It encodes CASLAELAGPNEQFF.

This clone has a handful of counts. The rearrangement links TRBV7-9 to TRBJ2-3, with a weak D call TRBD1 (6 bases). Germline CDR1 and CDR2: SEHNR and FQNEAQ (reference sequence). This CDR3 is built from 13 residues. The V gene lost 11 bases and the J gene lost 1 base, with 13 bases spanning the gap. The CDR3 nucleotides read TGTGCCGCAGGGGCCCTCCGCACAGATACGCAGTATTTT. Residues: CAAGALRTDTQYF.